This section outlines one T cell receptor (beta chain) sequence together with its context. Sequenced by immunoSEQ multiplex PCR; TCRdb stores in-frame clones only, minus some. There are 120,000 or so clones in the sample; around 82% occur only once, and around 6.2% lies in the top ten. These data originate in a study of T cell responses to AZD1222 COVID-19 vaccine. Germline V gene lookup returns CDR1 SNHLY and CDR2 FYNNEI. This CDR3 is built from 14 residues. With 4 bases clipped from V and 2 bases from J, the junction kept 5 bases outside the gene matches. The clonotype was recovered from an adult in good health. Sequencing used peripheral blood, obtained on day 0 of AZD1222 vaccination. This sequence joins TRBV2 and TRBJ2-7; 7 positions match TRBD1. CDR3 DNA sequence: TGTGCCAGCAGTGCCCAGGGGGTAACCTACGAGCAGTACTTC. Translation gives CASSAQGVTYEQYF. The full variable domain, rest sourced from reference TRBV2 and TRBJ2-7, is EPEVTQTPSHQVTQMGQEVILRCVPISNHLYFYWYRQILGQKVEFLVSFYNNEISEKSEIFDDQFSVERPDGSNFTLKIRSTKLEDSAMYFCASSAQGVTYEQYFGPGTRLTVT.